These 8 T cell receptor beta chains were all obtained from the same sample, sequenced in a study of response to subunit inactivated influenza vaccine. TCRdb redid the calling of the RT-PCR reads with MiXCR, one entry per CDR3 protein. The sample includes about 650,000 distinct CDR3 sequences, 12% to 15% of them seen just once. The sequenced sample was PBMCs from blood, obtained around 14 days before vaccination. The source is a man aged 50-59 years who received an inactivated influenza vaccine.

This clonotype was seen a handful of times. CDR3 protein: CASSSFASDGYTF. CDR3 nucleotides: TGCGCCAGCAGCTCTTTCGCGAGCGACGGCTACACCTTC. This chain links TRBV5-1 with TRBJ1-2; no firm D call. This CDR3 comprises 13 residues. Germline V gene data show CDR1 as SGHRS and CDR2 as YFSETQ. Trimming took 3 bases from V and 8 from J, leaving 14 bases between them.

The rearrangement links TRBV9 to TRBJ1-1; D is uncertain. The CDR3 is made up of 15 amino acids. V was trimmed by 0 bases and J by 1 base, leaving 10 bases between them. Germline CDR1 SGDLS, CDR2 YYNGEE. Written as DNA, the CDR3 is TGTGCCAGCAGCGTAGAGATAGGCGGGAACACTGAAGCTTTCTTT. This gives the protein CASSVEIGGNTEAFF. The variable domain in full, completed from reference TRBV9 and TRBJ1-1, reads DSGVTQTPKHLITATGQRVTLRCSPRSGDLSVYWYQQSLDQGLQFLIQYYNGEERAKGNILERFSAQQFPDLHSELNLSSLELGDSALYFCASSVEIGGNTEAFFGQGTRLTVV.

Written as DNA, the CDR3 is TGTGCCAGCAGTCCTGCCCGGGACAGGGTCAATGAGCAGTTCTTC. It yields the protein CASSPARDRVNEQFF. The chain is built from TRBV6-1 and TRBJ2-1; 9 bases line up with TRBD1. This CDR3 is 15 amino acids long. CDR1 is MNHNS, CDR2 SASEGT, per germline. Trimming removed 5 bases from V and 6 bases from J; junction bases left unmatched: 8.

This clonotype has a handful of counts. The chain recombines TRBV7-2 with TRBJ1-4; D perhaps matches TRBD1 (6 bases). This CDR3 is 13 amino acids long. Germline-derived CDR1 and CDR2 are SGHTA and FQGNSA. Trimming shortened V by 5 bases and J by 8 bases, and 12 bases separated the two germline ends. The CDR3 reads CASSPGTLEKLFF. The DNA for the CDR3 is TGTGCCAGCAGCCCCGGGACACTGGAAAAACTGTTTTTT. Filled out from reference TRBV7-2 and TRBJ1-4, the complete variable domain reads GAGVSQSPSNKVTEKGKDVELRCDPISGHTALYWYRQSLGQGLEFLIYFQGNSAPDKSGLPSDRFSAERTGGSVSTLTIQRTQQEDSAVYLCASSPGTLEKLFFGSGTQLSVL.

The chain has TRBV18 and TRBJ2-6, with D possibly called TRBD1 or TRBD2 (5 bases each). The CDR3 contains 17 residues. Germline V lookup: CDR1 KGHSH, CDR2 LQKENI. The V end was cut by 2 bases, the J end by 0 bases, with 11 bases between. The CDR3 here is CASSPARAGSGANVLTF. Written as DNA, the CDR3 is TGTGCCAGCTCACCAGCCAGGGCGGGCTCTGGGGCCAACGTCCTGACTTTC.

Only a few counts were recorded for this clonotype. This rearrangement joins TRBV3-1 to TRBJ2-5, with 10 nucleotides matching TRBD1. V shed 5 bases and J 5 bases; nucleotides not matched to a gene: 11. The CDR3 has 16 residues. The germline CDR1 and CDR2 sequences are LGHDT and YNNKEL (reference sequence). CDR3 bases: TGTGCCAGCAGCATGCCCCGGGACAGGGGATGGGAGACCCAGTACTTC. Translation: CASSMPRDRGWETQYF.

The chain carries TRBV6-1 and TRBJ1-2; 7 bases align to TRBD1. CDR1 is MNHNS, CDR2 SASEGT, per germline. V trimming: 5 bases; J trimming: 5 bases; junction bases outside the gene matches: 8. The CDR3 totals 14 residues. The DNA for the CDR3 is TGTGCCAGCAGTAATACAGGGGTTCGATATGGCTACACCTTC. It encodes CASSNTGVRYGYTF.

Only a few counts were recorded for this clonotype. This chain joins TRBV6-2 or TRBV6-3 and TRBJ2-2, with a possible D match to TRBD1 (6 bases). Trimming removed 6 bases at V and 2 bases at J, with 19 bases between. The CDR3 has 17 amino acids. Germline V lookup: CDR1 MNHEY, CDR2 SVGEGT. As DNA, the CDR3 is TGTGCCAGCAGAAAAGTCCTGACAGGCGCTAACACCGGGGAGCTGTTTTTT. It codes for CASRKVLTGANTGELFF.